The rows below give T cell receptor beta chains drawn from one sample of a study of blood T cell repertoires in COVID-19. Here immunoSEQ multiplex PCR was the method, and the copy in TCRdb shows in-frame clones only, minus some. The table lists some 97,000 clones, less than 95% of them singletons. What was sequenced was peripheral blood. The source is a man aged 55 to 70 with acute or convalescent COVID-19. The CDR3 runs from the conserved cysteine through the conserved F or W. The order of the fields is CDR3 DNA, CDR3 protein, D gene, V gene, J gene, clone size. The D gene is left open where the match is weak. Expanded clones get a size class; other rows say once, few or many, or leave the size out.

CDR3nt: TGTGCCAGCAGTGCAACAGGGGCTAATGAAAAACTGTTTTTT
CDR3aa: CASSATGANEKLFF
d_gene: TRBD1
v_gene: TRBV6-4
j_gene: TRBJ1-4
abundance: .

CDR3nt: TGTGCCAGCAGCTTGCCTCAGGGATACATGAACACTGAAGCTTTCTTT
CDR3aa: CASSLPQGYMNTEAFF
d_gene: .
v_gene: TRBV5-4
j_gene: TRBJ1-1
abundance: .

CDR3nt: TGCAGTCAGGGGGCTGGGGAAGGCTACACCTTC
CDR3aa: CSQGAGEGYTF
d_gene: TRBD1
v_gene: TRBV20-1
j_gene: TRBJ1-2
abundance: .

CDR3nt: TGTGCCAGCAGCACCCGGGGACAGGGTAACGAGCAGTACTTC
CDR3aa: CASSTRGQGNEQYF
d_gene: TRBD1
v_gene: TRBV11-3
j_gene: TRBJ2-7
abundance: .

CDR3nt: TGTGCCAGCAGTCGTCGGACGGGAAGTAACACCGGGGAGCTGTTTTTT
CDR3aa: CASSRRTGSNTGELFF
d_gene: .
v_gene: TRBV11-2
j_gene: TRBJ2-2
abundance: once

CDR3nt: TGTGCCAGCAGCTTGACAGGGGGGTCTTACAATGAGCAGTTCTTC
CDR3aa: CASSLTGGSYNEQFF
d_gene: TRBD1
v_gene: TRBV11-1
j_gene: TRBJ2-1
abundance: .

CDR3nt: TGTGCCAGCATCTTTAACAGGGGGAGCTATGGCTACACCTTC
CDR3aa: CASIFNRGSYGYTF
d_gene: TRBD1
v_gene: TRBV5-6
j_gene: TRBJ1-2
abundance: .

CDR3nt: TGTGCCAGCATAATATCGGCTAGCGGGGGAGGTGGAGAGCAGTTCTTC
CDR3aa: CASIISASGGGGEQFF
d_gene: TRBD2
v_gene: TRBV7-2
j_gene: TRBJ2-1
abundance: .

CDR3nt: TGTGCCAGCAGTCCAGGAATGGGGCATGGCTATGGCTACACCTTC
CDR3aa: CASSPGMGHGYGYTF
d_gene: .
v_gene: TRBV6-5
j_gene: TRBJ1-2
abundance: .

CDR3nt: TGTGCTCGAAGTTCCGACAGACCCTATGGCTACACCTTC
CDR3aa: CARSSDRPYGYTF
d_gene: .
v_gene: TRBV30
j_gene: TRBJ1-2
abundance: .

CDR3nt: TGTGCCTGGGCCTGGACTAGCGGGGGAGAGGGGACCCAGTACTTC
CDR3aa: CAWAWTSGGEGTQYF
d_gene: TRBD2
v_gene: TRBV30
j_gene: TRBJ2-5
abundance: .

CDR3nt: TGTGCCAGCAGCCAAGTCGAGCCGAGGAGGAACACTGAAGCTTTCTTT
CDR3aa: CASSQVEPRRNTEAFF
d_gene: .
v_gene: TRBV3-1/TRBV3-2
j_gene: TRBJ1-1
abundance: .

CDR3nt: TGCGCCAGCAGCTTGGCGTCGACCGGGACTAACTATGAAGCTTTCTTT
CDR3aa: CASSLASTGTNYEAFF
d_gene: .
v_gene: TRBV5-1
j_gene: TRBJ1-1
abundance: .

CDR3nt: TGTGCAAGTCGCTTGGACAGGGTCTTCCCAAAAAGCGGGGAGAGCGACTATGGCTACACCTTC
CDR3aa: CASRLDRVFPKSGESDYGYTF
d_gene: .
v_gene: TRBV12-2
j_gene: TRBJ1-2
abundance: .

CDR3nt: TGTGCCAGCTCACCATCGGGGTCTGGAAACACCATATATTTT
CDR3aa: CASSPSGSGNTIYF
d_gene: .
v_gene: TRBV18
j_gene: TRBJ1-3
abundance: .

CDR3nt: TGTGCCAGCAGCATTACAGGGATTTCCACCGGGGAGCTGTTTTTT
CDR3aa: CASSITGISTGELFF
d_gene: .
v_gene: TRBV9
j_gene: TRBJ2-2
abundance: .

CDR3nt: TGTGCCAGCAGCTTAGTAATGCTAGCGGGGGGCACAGATACGCAGTATTTT
CDR3aa: CASSLVMLAGGTDTQYF
d_gene: TRBD2
v_gene: TRBV7-8
j_gene: TRBJ2-3
abundance: .

CDR3nt: TGCGCCAGCAGCTCGGGACAGGCAACTAATGAAAAACTGTTTTTT
CDR3aa: CASSSGQATNEKLFF
d_gene: TRBD1
v_gene: TRBV5-1
j_gene: TRBJ1-4
abundance: once

CDR3nt: TGCAGCGTTCTGGGGGGGAAAACCGTTGATGAGCAGTTCTTC
CDR3aa: CSVLGGKTVDEQFF
d_gene: TRBD2
v_gene: TRBV29-1
j_gene: TRBJ2-1
abundance: .

CDR3nt: TGTGCCAGCAGCTTGCGGACAGGGATTCTTACTGGGGCCAACGTCCTGACTTTC
CDR3aa: CASSLRTGILTGANVLTF
d_gene: TRBD1
v_gene: TRBV5-5
j_gene: TRBJ2-6
abundance: .

CDR3nt: TGTGCCAGCAGTCCGGTGTTGAACTATGGCTACACCTTC
CDR3aa: CASSPVLNYGYTF
d_gene: .
v_gene: TRBV6-2/TRBV6-3
j_gene: TRBJ1-2
abundance: .

CDR3nt: TGTGCCAGAAGCCCCCGGGACAGCGAAAGTAATATGTGCCCCCTCCACTTT
CDR3aa: CARSPRDSESNMCPLHF
d_gene: TRBD1
v_gene: TRBV5-3
j_gene: TRBJ1-6
abundance: .

CDR3nt: TGTGCCAGTAGTATTCCGACAGGGGCGAGCACTGAAGCTTTCTTT
CDR3aa: CASSIPTGASTEAFF
d_gene: TRBD1
v_gene: TRBV19
j_gene: TRBJ1-1
abundance: .

CDR3nt: TGTGCCTCTAATCGTGGGGGCCCCTACGAGCAGTACTTC
CDR3aa: CASNRGGPYEQYF
d_gene: .
v_gene: TRBV30
j_gene: TRBJ2-7
abundance: .

CDR3nt: TGTGCCAGCAGCCCTGACAGGGCCCAGAACTATGGCTACACCTTC
CDR3aa: CASSPDRAQNYGYTF
d_gene: TRBD1
v_gene: TRBV7-2
j_gene: TRBJ1-2
abundance: .

CDR3nt: TGTGCCAGCATCAGGTCAGCCGTAGGTTACTATGGCTACACCTTC
CDR3aa: CASIRSAVGYYGYTF
d_gene: .
v_gene: TRBV6-6
j_gene: TRBJ1-2
abundance: .

CDR3nt: TGTGCCAGCAGTTACTCGATCCTAGCGGAGTACCAAGAGACCCAGTACTTC
CDR3aa: CASSYSILAEYQETQYF
d_gene: TRBD2
v_gene: TRBV6-2/TRBV6-3
j_gene: TRBJ2-5
abundance: once

CDR3nt: TGTGCCAGCAGCCTTTGGACAGGGGGCGCCGGGGGCTACACCTTC
CDR3aa: CASSLWTGGAGGYTF
d_gene: TRBD1
v_gene: TRBV3-1/TRBV3-2
j_gene: TRBJ1-2
abundance: .

CDR3nt: TGTGCCTGGAGTAACCCAGGGGTCTTTGGAAACACCATATATTTT
CDR3aa: CAWSNPGVFGNTIYF
d_gene: .
v_gene: TRBV30
j_gene: TRBJ1-3
abundance: .

CDR3nt: TGTGCCAGCAGCCAAGAAGCGGGGAGATACAATGAGCAGTTCTTC
CDR3aa: CASSQEAGRYNEQFF
d_gene: TRBD2
v_gene: TRBV3-1/TRBV3-2
j_gene: TRBJ2-1
abundance: .

CDR3nt: TGTGCCAGCAGCTTAGGGGCAGATGGCTACACCTTC
CDR3aa: CASSLGADGYTF
d_gene: .
v_gene: TRBV11-2
j_gene: TRBJ1-2
abundance: .